The 20 T cell receptor beta chains listed next were all sequenced from one sample in a study of shared clonotypes between healthy human individuals. Using immunoSEQ multiplex PCR, the repertoire was profiled, and TCRdb retains in-frame clones only, with some absent. The repertoire consists of roughly 2.5 million clones, with around 90% occurring once and the leading ten covering 0.14%. Sequencing was done on a sample of naive CD4+ T cells sorted from blood. Subset specified: CD45RA+ positively selected. The receptors were sampled from a man between 18 and 35 years old in good health.

This chain connects TRBV4-3 to TRBJ2-6; TRBD1 is a possible D gene (7 bases). CDR1 LGHNA and CDR2 YSLEER come from the germline V gene. Deletions cut 3 bases from V and 0 bases from J, with 15 bases between. The CDR3 is 18 residues long. Here the CDR3 reads CASSHWGRGDSGANVLTF. In DNA form, the CDR3 reads TGCGCCAGCAGCCACTGGGGCAGGGGGGACTCTGGGGCCAACGTCCTGACTTTC.

This chain links TRBV28 with TRBJ1-2; maybe TRBD1 (5 bases). V was cut by 6 bases and J by 2 bases, with 13 bases left in between. Germline V lookup: CDR1 MDHEN, CDR2 SYDVKM. The CDR3 runs 14 residues. This CDR3 reads CASSRGGVNYGYTF. DNA of the CDR3: TGTGCCAGCAGCCGTGGGGGGGTCAACTATGGCTACACCTTC.

The chain recombines TRBV7-9 with TRBJ2-1, with 12 bases lining up with TRBD2. With 5 bases clipped from V and 9 bases from J, the junction kept 11 bases outside the gene matches. This CDR3 contains 16 residues. Germline-derived CDR1 and CDR2 are SEHNR and FQNEAQ (reference sequence). The CDR3 nucleotides read TGTGCCAGCAGCAGGGTTGAGACTAGCGGGAGAGCTGAGCAGTTCTTC. Protein sequence: CASSRVETSGRAEQFF.

The chain joins TRBV7-2 to TRBJ2-3, with TRBD2 as a possible D gene (5 bases). The V end lost 5 bases, the J end lost 4 bases, and 16 bases lay between the germline ends. The CDR3 consists of 15 residues. The germline gives CDR1 SGHTA, CDR2 FQGNSA. The DNA for the CDR3 is TGTGCCAGCAGCCCCCCGGGAACCCGAGCAGATACGCAGTATTTT. Its protein is CASSPPGTRADTQYF.

V is TRBV5-1 and J is TRBJ2-3; 8 bases fit TRBD2. There are 15 residues in the CDR3. Trimming removed 4 bases from V and 2 bases from J; junction bases left unmatched: 6. Germline V gives CDR1 SGHRS, CDR2 YFSETQ. CDR3 DNA: TGCGCCAGCAGCACCTTGACTAGCGCCACAGATACGCAGTATTTT. Translated, it gives CASSTLTSATDTQYF.

CDR3 region: CAISPGQGRETQYF. The CDR3 nucleotides are TGTGCCATCAGTCCGGGACAGGGAAGGGAGACCCAGTACTTC. This chain connects TRBV10-3 to TRBJ2-5, with TRBD1 matching 9 bases. The CDR3 is 14 residues long. V lost 5 bases and J lost 5; bases outside the gene matches: 6. CDR1 is ENHRY, CDR2 SYGVKD, per germline.

Comment on this clone: The same CDR3 also results from other DNA sequences found in this sample. The chain employs TRBV5-1 and TRBJ2-1; D is perhaps TRBD1 or TRBD2 (5 bases each). The CDR3 contains 15 residues. The V and J ends lost 3 bases and 2 bases respectively, with 12 bases between them. CDR1 is SGHRS and CDR2 is YFSETQ in the germline V gene. In DNA, the CDR3 is TGCGCCAGCAGCTCATCCGGGACCGCCTACAATGAGCAGTTCTTC. Translating it yields CASSSSGTAYNEQFF.

Note on this clone: The same CDR3 arises from other DNA sequences in this sample as well. The chain uses TRBV5-1 and TRBJ1-6; D unresolved. Germline V gene sequence: CDR1 SGHRS, CDR2 YFSETQ. The CDR3 spans 14 residues. Trimming pared 0 bases from V and 10 bases from J, leaving 11 bases between. The CDR3 DNA reads TGCGCCAGCAGCTTGGGTGGTGGAGGCTCACCCCTCCACTTT. This sequence encodes CASSLGGGGSPLHF.

The genes are TRBV29-1 and TRBJ1-1, with a weak D call TRBD1 (5 bases). The CDR3 consists of 10 residues. Germline CDR1 is SQVTM and CDR2 is ANQGSEA. Trimming removed 7 bases at V and 7 bases at J, with 10 bases between. The CDR3: CSGGDGEAFF. DNA of the CDR3: TGCAGCGGAGGGGACGGTGAAGCTTTCTTT.

The chain carries TRBV18 and TRBJ1-3; D perhaps matches TRBD1 (5 bases). V was trimmed by 2 bases and J by 4 bases, leaving 12 bases between them. CDR3 length: 15 amino acids. Germline lookup yields CDR1 KGHSH and CDR2 LQKENI. CDR3 sequence: CASSPKGESGNTIYF. In DNA, the CDR3 is TGTGCCAGCTCACCAAAAGGGGAGTCCGGAAACACCATATATTTT.

The chain uses TRBV9 and TRBJ1-2; D uncertain. CDR3 length: 12 amino acids. V was pared by 4 bases and J by 11 bases, with 15 bases between. The germline V gene has CDR1 SGDLS and CDR2 YYNGEE. CDR3 sequence reads: CASSPLGIGYTF. As DNA, the CDR3 is TGTGCCAGCAGCCCTCTGGGGATCGGGTACACCTTC.

The rearrangement joins TRBV10-3 to TRBJ1-6, with 7 bases matching TRBD1. J gave up 5 bases and V 4 bases, and 5 bases lay outside the gene matches. CDR1 is ENHRY, CDR2 SYGVKD, per germline. The CDR3 has 15 residues. CDR3 protein: CAISVQGFNNSPLHF. The CDR3, as DNA: TGTGCCATCAGTGTACAGGGGTTCAATAATTCACCCCTCCACTTT.

This chain uses TRBV5-1 with TRBJ2-7, with 10 bases lining up with TRBD2. V shed 4 bases, J shed 3 bases, and the junction held 10 bases outside the gene matches. CDR1 SGHRS and CDR2 YFSETQ come from the germline V gene. This CDR3 comprises 16 residues. In nucleotides, the CDR3 is TGCGCCAGCAGCCTAACAACTAGCGGGGTCAACTACGAGCAGTACTTC. Encoded protein: CASSLTTSGVNYEQYF.

This chain links TRBV5-4 with TRBJ1-2, with TRBD1 matching 9 bases. Trimming took 6 bases from V and 8 from J; bases not matched to a gene: 17. This CDR3 spans 16 amino acids. Germline V CDR1 and CDR2: SGHNT, YYREEE (reference sequence). The CDR3 nucleotides read TGTGCCAGCACCCGGGAGGGCCAACAGGGGGCGTGGGGCTACACCTTC. The encoded protein is CASTREGQQGAWGYTF.

This rearrangement joins TRBV4-1 to TRBJ1-4; TRBD1 matches 9 bases. The CDR3 is 15 residues long. Trimming took 4 bases from V and 7 from J; bases not matched to a gene: 7. Looked up from germline, CDR1 is MGHRA and CDR2 is YSYEKL. CDR3 sequence reads: CASSRPGQGVEKLFF. The CDR3 bases are TGCGCCAGCAGCCGCCCGGGACAGGGAGTTGAAAAACTGTTTTTT.

The sample holds a few counts of this clone. The chain joins TRBV10-3 to TRBJ2-7; tentative D call: TRBD1 (5 bases). Germline CDR1 is ENHRY and CDR2 is SYGVKD. The CDR3 has 11 amino acids. The ends were cut back, 3 bases at V and 6 bases at J, with 6 bases in the middle. The CDR3 bases are TGTGCCATCAGTGATACAGGCGAGCAGTACTTC. Translated: CAISDTGEQYF.

The chain employs TRBV18 and TRBJ1-6, with 10 nucleotides matching TRBD1. V lost 2 bases to trimming and J lost 11 bases; unmatched junction nucleotides: 9. Germline CDR1 reads KGHSH; CDR2 reads LQKENI. The CDR3 is 16 residues long. This CDR3 reads CASSPSGQGVRTPLHF. CDR3 DNA: TGTGCCAGCTCACCATCAGGACAGGGGGTGCGGACACCCCTCCACTTT. Full variable domain (remainder filled in from reference TRBV18 and TRBJ1-6): NAGVMQNPRHLVRRRGQEARLRCSPMKGHSHVYWYRQLPEEGLKFMVYLQKENIIDESGMPKERFSAEFPKEGPSILRIQQVVRGDSAAYFCASSPSGQGVRTPLHFGNGTRLTVT.

V and J are TRBV28 and TRBJ2-5; 12 bases fit TRBD2. CDR1 and CDR2 (germline): MDHEN, SYDVKM. The CDR3 extends over 18 amino acids. The V segment lost 2 bases and the J segment 4 bases; nucleotides outside the gene matches: 11. In DNA, the CDR3 is TGTGCCAGCAGTTTACCGCCGACTAGCGGGGGCCGGGGAGAGACCCAGTACTTC. Translation gives CASSLPPTSGGRGETQYF. Based on the CDR3 plus reference TRBV28 and TRBJ2-5, the full variable domain is DVKVTQSSRYLVKRTGEKVFLECVQDMDHENMFWYRQDPGLGLRLIYFSYDVKMKEKGDIPEGYSVSREKKERFSLILESASTNQTSMYLCASSLPPTSGGRGETQYFGPGTRLLVL.

The CDR3 DNA reads TGTGCCAGCTCACCAACCCCGGGACTAGCGGGCTTTTCCACAGATACGCAGTATTTT. Its protein product is CASSPTPGLAGFSTDTQYF. The chain combines TRBV18 with TRBJ2-3; 12 bases match TRBD2. Trimming took 2 bases from V and 2 from J; bases not matched to a gene: 11. Per the germline V gene, CDR1 is KGHSH and CDR2 is LQKENI. The CDR3 covers 19 residues.

The chain couples TRBV5-6 to TRBJ1-6; 8 positions agree with TRBD1. Germline V CDR1 and CDR2: SGHDT, YYEEEE. The CDR3 runs 19 residues. After removal of 4 bases from V and 5 bases from J, the junction contained 17 bases not matched to a gene. This CDR3 reads CASSRRGQGSYRDNSPLHF. CDR3 DNA: TGTGCCAGCAGCCGCCGAGGACAGGGATCCTATCGTGATAATTCACCCCTCCACTTT.